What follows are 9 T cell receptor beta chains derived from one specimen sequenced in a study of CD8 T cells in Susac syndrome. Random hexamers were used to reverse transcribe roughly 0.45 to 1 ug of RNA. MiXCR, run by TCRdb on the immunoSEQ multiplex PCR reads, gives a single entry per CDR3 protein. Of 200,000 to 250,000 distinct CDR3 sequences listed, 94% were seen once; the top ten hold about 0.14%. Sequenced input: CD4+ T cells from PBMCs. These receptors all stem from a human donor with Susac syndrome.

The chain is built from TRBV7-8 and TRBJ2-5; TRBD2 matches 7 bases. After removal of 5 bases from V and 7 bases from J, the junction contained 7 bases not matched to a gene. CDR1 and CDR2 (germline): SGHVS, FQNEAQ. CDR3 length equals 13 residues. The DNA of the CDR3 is TGTGCCAGCAGCACCACGGGGGGTGGGACCCAGTACTTC. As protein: CASSTTGGGTQYF. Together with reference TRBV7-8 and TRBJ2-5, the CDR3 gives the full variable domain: GAGVSQSPRYKVAKRGQDVALRCDPISGHVSLFWYQQALGQGPEFLTYFQNEAQLDKSGLPSDRFFAERPEGSVSTLKIQRTQQEDSAVYLCASSTTGGGTQYFGPGTRLLVL.

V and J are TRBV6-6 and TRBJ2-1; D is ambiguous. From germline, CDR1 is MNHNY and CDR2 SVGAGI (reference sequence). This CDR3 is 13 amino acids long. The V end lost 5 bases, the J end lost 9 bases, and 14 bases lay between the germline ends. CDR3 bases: TGTGCCAGCAGTCCCGGAGTCGACGGTGAGCAGTTCTTC. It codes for CASSPGVDGEQFF.

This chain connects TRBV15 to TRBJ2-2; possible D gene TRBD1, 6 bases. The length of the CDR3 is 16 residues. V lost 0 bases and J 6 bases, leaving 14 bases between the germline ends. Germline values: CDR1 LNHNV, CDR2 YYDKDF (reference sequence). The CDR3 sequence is CATSRDHGTSSGELFF. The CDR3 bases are TGTGCCACCAGCAGAGATCATGGGACATCGTCCGGGGAGCTGTTTTTT.

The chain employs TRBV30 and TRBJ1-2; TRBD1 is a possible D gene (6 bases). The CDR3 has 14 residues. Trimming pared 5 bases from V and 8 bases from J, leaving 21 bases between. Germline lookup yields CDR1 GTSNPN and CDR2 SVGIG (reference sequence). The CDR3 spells CAWAQGFLVSGYTF. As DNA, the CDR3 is TGTGCCTGGGCTCAGGGGTTCCTCGTATCGGGCTACACCTTC.

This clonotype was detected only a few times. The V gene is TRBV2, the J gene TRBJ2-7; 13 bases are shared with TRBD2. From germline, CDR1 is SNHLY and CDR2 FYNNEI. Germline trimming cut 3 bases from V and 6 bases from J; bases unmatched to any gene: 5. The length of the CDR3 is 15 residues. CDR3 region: CASSDLGLAGFEQYF. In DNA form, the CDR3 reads TGTGCCAGCAGTGATTTGGGACTAGCGGGGTTCGAGCAGTACTTC.

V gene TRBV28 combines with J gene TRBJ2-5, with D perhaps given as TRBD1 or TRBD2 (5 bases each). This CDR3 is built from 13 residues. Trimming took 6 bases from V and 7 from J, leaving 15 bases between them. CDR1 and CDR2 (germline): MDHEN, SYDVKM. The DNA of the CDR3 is TGTGCCAGCAGGGTTGGGGGTAGCGTGACCCAGTACTTC. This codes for CASRVGGSVTQYF.

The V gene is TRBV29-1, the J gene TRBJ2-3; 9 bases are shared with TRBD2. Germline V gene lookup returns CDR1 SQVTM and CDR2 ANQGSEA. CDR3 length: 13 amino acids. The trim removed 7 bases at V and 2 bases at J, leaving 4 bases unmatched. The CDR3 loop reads CSGRLAATDTQYF. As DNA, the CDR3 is TGCAGCGGTAGACTAGCGGCCACAGATACGCAGTATTTT.

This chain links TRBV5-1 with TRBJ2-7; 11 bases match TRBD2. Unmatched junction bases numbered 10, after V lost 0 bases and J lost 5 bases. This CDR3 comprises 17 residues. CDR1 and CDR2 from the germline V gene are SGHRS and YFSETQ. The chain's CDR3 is CASSLELAGARGDEQYF. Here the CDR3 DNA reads TGCGCCAGCAGCTTGGAACTAGCGGGGGCCCGTGGGGACGAGCAGTACTTC.

CDR3 amino acids: CASSPASSAREQYF. The CDR3 DNA reads TGTGCCAGCAGTCCGGCCTCTTCGGCGCGGGAGCAGTACTTC. The chain employs TRBV28 and TRBJ2-7; D is undetermined. The CDR3 has 14 amino acids. Germline V lookup: CDR1 MDHEN, CDR2 SYDVKM. Trimming left V 5 bases short and J 7 bases short, with 18 bases between.